What follows are 9 T cell receptor beta chains derived from one specimen sequenced in a study of cytomegalovirus exposure and HLA in healthy donors. Using immunoSEQ multiplex PCR, the repertoire was profiled, and TCRdb retains in-frame clones only, with some absent. Of around 160,000 clones listed, just under 85% were seen once; the top ten hold 2% to 2.5%. Sequenced: PBMCs. The receptor source for this set is a man younger than 45 in good health and CMV-seropositive.

The chain links TRBV12-5 to TRBJ2-7; 10 nucleotides match TRBD1. The CDR3 sequence is 16 residues long. V trimming: 1 base; J trimming: 0 bases; junction bases outside the gene matches: 3. CDR1 and CDR2 from the germline V gene are LGHNT and FRNRAP. The CDR3 DNA reads TGTGCTAGTGGTTTGGGGGGGACAGGGGCCTCCTACGAGCAGTACTTC. Translated: CASGLGGTGASYEQYF.

V usage is TRBV25-1 and J usage is TRBJ1-2; 7 nucleotides align to TRBD1. The V gene end was trimmed by 3 bases and the J gene end by 8 bases; junction bases not matched to a gene: 12. Germline V gene lookup returns CDR1 MGHDK and CDR2 SYGVNS. The length of the CDR3 is 15 residues. The chain's CDR3 is CASSDDREPMGGYTF. The CDR3 DNA is TGTGCCAGCAGTGACGACAGGGAGCCCATGGGCGGCTACACCTTC.

The genes are TRBV29-1 and TRBJ2-3; 9 bases agree with TRBD1. The CDR3 is made up of 14 amino acids. With V trimmed by 3 bases and J by 6 bases, 7 bases remained unmatched. Germline V CDR1 and CDR2: SQVTM, ANQGSEA. The CDR3 nucleotides read TGCAGCGTTGACCCAACAGGGGGCATGGATACGCAGTATTTT. As protein: CSVDPTGGMDTQYF.

The V and J genes are TRBV6-5 and TRBJ1-1; D is unclear. The germline V and J ends were trimmed by 0 bases and 0 bases, with 2 bases remaining between them. Germline V gene lookup returns CDR1 MNHEY and CDR2 SVGAGI. CDR3 length equals 13 residues. The CDR3 DNA sequence: TGTGCCAGCAGTTACTCCATGAACACTGAAGCTTTCTTT. Its protein is CASSYSMNTEAFF.

The chain recombines TRBV19 with TRBJ2-7; D perhaps matches TRBD2 (7 bases). The CDR3 is made up of 13 amino acids. CDR1 and CDR2 from the germline V gene are LNHDA and SQIVND (reference sequence). Trimming cost V 10 bases and J 2 bases, with 15 bases left between them. The CDR3: CATQGRGPYEQYF. CDR3 DNA: TGTGCCACTCAGGGGAGGGGACCCTACGAGCAGTACTTC.

This clone was seen only once. The chain is built from TRBV10-2 and TRBJ2-7; tentatively, D is TRBD1 (5 bases). The germline CDR1 and CDR2 sequences are WSHSY and SAAADI. V lost 0 bases to trimming and J lost 3 bases, with 9 bases between them. CDR3 length: 14 amino acids. This CDR3 is CASSESGPVYEQYF. CDR3 nucleotide sequence: TGCGCCAGCAGTGAGTCGGGGCCGGTCTACGAGCAGTACTTC.

The chain carries TRBV19 and TRBJ2-5, with D possibly TRBD1 on 7 matching bases. This CDR3 contains 14 residues. Germline V lookup: CDR1 LNHDA, CDR2 SQIVND (reference sequence). Trimming took 3 bases from V and 2 from J, leaving 10 bases between them. CDR3 loop: CASSMTGRQETQYF. The CDR3 coding sequence is TGTGCCAGTAGTATGACAGGGAGGCAAGAGACCCAGTACTTC. Looking up the rest from reference TRBV19 and TRBJ2-5 gives the full variable domain: DGGITQSPKYLFRKEGQNVTLSCEQNLNHDAMYWYRQDPGQGLRLIYYSQIVNDFQKGDIAEGYSVSREKKESFPLTVTSAQKNPTAFYLCASSMTGRQETQYFGPGTRLLVL.

V gene TRBV9 combines with J gene TRBJ2-7; 13 nucleotides line up with TRBD2. The CDR3 is 15 residues long. The V segment lost 3 bases and the J segment 4 bases; nucleotides outside the gene matches: 4. Germline V lookup: CDR1 SGDLS, CDR2 YYNGEE. The CDR3 is CASSGLAGGRYEQYF. The CDR3 DNA follows: TGTGCCAGCAGCGGACTAGCGGGGGGTCGGTACGAGCAGTACTTC.

The chain recombines TRBV19 with TRBJ1-2, with 8 bases fitting TRBD1. Germline V gene sequence: CDR1 LNHDA, CDR2 SQIVND (reference sequence). The CDR3 consists of 15 residues. Trimming took 7 bases from V and 6 from J; bases not matched to a gene: 13. The chain's CDR3 is CASIERRTGWDGYTF. The CDR3 DNA reads TGTGCCAGTATAGAACGGCGGACAGGGTGGGATGGCTACACCTTC.